Here is one T cell receptor beta chain with its context. The trim removed 5 bases at V and 3 bases at J, leaving 5 bases unmatched. The germline CDR1 and CDR2 sequences are SQVTM and ANQGSEA. The CDR3 is made up of 15 amino acids. This specimen belongs to a study of CD8 T cells in Susac syndrome. Random hexamers primed reverse transcription of about 0.5 to 1 ug RNA. TCRdb reanalysed the immunoSEQ multiplex PCR reads using MiXCR and keeps one entry per CDR3 protein. The data show roughly 200,000 distinct CDR3 sequences, with around 93% seen just once and just over 0.08% held by the top ten. Negative isolation yielded CD8+ and CD4+ T cells; FACS enriched TEMRA cells.

The TCR comes from a human donor with multiple sclerosis. This chain connects TRBV29-1 to TRBJ2-3; TRBD2 matches at 13 bases. The sample consisted of CD4+ T cells from PBMCs. This CDR3 is CSVRTSGGLTDTQYF. The DNA of the CDR3 is TGCAGCGTTCGGACTAGCGGGGGTTTGACAGATACGCAGTATTTT.